This T cell receptor (beta chain) stems from a study of patients and donors after allogeneic stem cell transplantation (TCRdb year 2020). This clonotype has a handful of counts. Which antigen it targets is not known. Per-base qualities were not stored, and no clone one base away is much larger. The library was produced with RT-PCR. The sample was run on a NextSeq 550. TCRdb redid the processing of the public reads, applying fastp at Q25 and MiXCR, and retained in-frame beta chains. CDR3 protein duplicates are merged, each entry listing the most common genes and DNA. This sample comprises 900,000 to 1,000,000 distinct CDR3 sequences, approximately 18% of them detected only once. Together, the top ten hold 5% to 7.5% of the sample. Including the terminal cysteine and phenylalanine, the CDR3 comprises 14 residues. Only the CDR3 DNA stays, 42 bases, in frame from base 1. Per the germline V gene, MNHNS is the CDR1 and SASEGT is the CDR2. V and J are truncated by 7 bases and 5 bases respectively, leaving an intervening sequence of 14 bases.

The V and J segments used are TRBV6-1 and TRBJ2-2; the D segment could be TRBD1, given 6 matching bases. The clonotype originates from a human donor who was either an allogeneic HSCT recipient or a stem cell or donor lymphocyte infusion donor (not recorded which). It is not recorded whose cells these are; they may come from a transplant donor. The sample comprised blood, either unsorted or a sorted T cell fraction (not recorded which). The CDR3 region has the sequence CASNSPGETGELFF. The DNA is as follows: TGTGCCAGCAACTCACCAGGGGAGACCGGGGAGCTGTTTTTT.